Listed here are 22 T cell receptor beta chains from one sample, sequenced in a study of cytomegalovirus exposure and HLA in healthy donors. The study ran its PCR with 60 Vbeta and 13 Jbeta primers. Using immunoSEQ multiplex PCR, the repertoire was profiled, and TCRdb retains in-frame clones only, with some absent. The sample has 93,000 or so clones; the top ten hold around 3.5%. The sequenced sample consisted of PBMCs. The receptors stem from a man aged 35 to 55 in good health and CMV-seronegative.

The rearrangement joins TRBV5-1 to TRBJ2-2, with D possibly being TRBD2 (5 bases). This CDR3 contains 16 residues. Germline CDR1 SGHRS, CDR2 YFSETQ. The V gene lost 4 bases and the J gene lost 4 bases, with 17 bases spanning the gap. The CDR3 reads CASSPVGGQSTGELFF. The CDR3 DNA is TGCGCCAGCAGCCCCGTTGGCGGGCAGAGCACCGGGGAGCTGTTTTTT.

The chain is built from TRBV4-3 and TRBJ2-7; D is possibly TRBD2 (5 bases). V gave up 0 bases and J gave up 2 bases, with 14 bases separating them. This CDR3 spans 16 amino acids. From germline, CDR1 is LGHNA and CDR2 YSLEER. CDR3: CASSQEVSGGPYEQYF. The CDR3 DNA is TGCGCCAGCAGCCAAGAGGTGAGCGGAGGCCCCTACGAGCAGTACTTC.

The rearrangement joins TRBV5-1 to TRBJ1-2; D might be TRBD1 (6 bases). Trimming shortened V by 4 bases and J by 7 bases, and 11 bases separated the two germline ends. This CDR3 contains 12 residues. The germline V gene has CDR1 SGHRS and CDR2 YFSETQ. For the CDR3, the DNA is TGCGCCAGCAGCCAGGACAGTCTTGGCTACACCTTC. This codes for CASSQDSLGYTF.

This chain joins TRBV6-1 and TRBJ2-7; D is possibly TRBD1 (6 bases). The CDR3 has 13 amino acids. From germline, CDR1 is MNHNS and CDR2 SASEGT. With 6 bases removed from V and 0 bases from J, the gap between germline ends came to 9 bases. CDR3 coding DNA: TGTGCCAGCAGCCAGGGGCCCTCCTACGAGCAGTACTTC. Translated: CASSQGPSYEQYF.

The gene calls are TRBV15 and TRBJ1-2; D is ambiguous. The germline V gene has CDR1 LNHNV and CDR2 YYDKDF (reference sequence). The CDR3 runs 13 residues. The CDR3 loop is CASRESSNYGYTF. The DNA of the CDR3 is TGTGCGTCGCGGGAGTCCTCTAACTATGGCTACACCTTC.

CDR3 amino acids: CASSQDFGQGDLAYEQYF. Here the CDR3 DNA reads TGCGCCAGCAGCCAAGATTTTGGGCAGGGGGATTTAGCCTACGAGCAGTACTTC. The chain links TRBV4-1 to TRBJ2-7; 7 bases map to TRBD1. The trim removed 0 bases at V and 2 bases at J, leaving 13 bases unmatched. Germline loops: CDR1 MGHRA, CDR2 YSYEKL. CDR3 length: 18 residues.

The gene calls are TRBV6-1 and TRBJ2-1, with 7 bases aligning to TRBD1. V lost 6 bases to trimming and J lost 7 bases; unmatched junction nucleotides: 12. Germline loops: CDR1 MNHNS, CDR2 SASEGT. The CDR3 contains 15 residues. The CDR3 DNA is TGTGCCAGCAGCGTTTCAGGGGGTTGGGGTAATGAGCAGTTCTTC. Amino acids: CASSVSGGWGNEQFF.

The rearrangement joins TRBV9 to TRBJ1-4, with TRBD1 identical over 10 bases. There are 16 residues in the CDR3. Germline CDR1 and CDR2: SGDLS and YYNGEE. After removal of 4 bases from V and 4 bases from J, the junction contained 7 bases not matched to a gene. Here the CDR3 DNA reads TGTGCCAGCAGCCTCCGAGGGGACAGGGGTAATGAAAAACTGTTTTTT. Its protein is CASSLRGDRGNEKLFF.

The chain carries TRBV6-6 and TRBJ2-5; the match to TRBD2 covers 10 bases. The germline V gene encodes CDR1 MNHNY and CDR2 SVGAGI (reference sequence). The V and J ends lost 6 bases and 5 bases, in that order; junction bases with no gene match: 12. This CDR3 comprises 16 residues. CDR3 sequence (DNA): TGTGCCAGCAGGGCTACAGAGCGGGGGGGCCGGGAGACCCAGTACTTC. It translates to CASRATERGGRETQYF.

The CDR3 spells CASSQELGGIKETQYF. CDR3 sequence (DNA): TGCGCCAGCAGCCAAGAACTTGGCGGGATTAAGGAGACCCAGTACTTC. The chain uses TRBV4-3 and TRBJ2-5; D might be TRBD2 (6 bases). The CDR3 is made up of 16 amino acids. Per the germline V gene, CDR1 is LGHNA and CDR2 is YSLEER. V was pared by 0 bases and J by 5 bases, with 16 bases between.

This chain joins TRBV30 and TRBJ2-7; D uncertain. Germline CDR1 is GTSNPN and CDR2 is SVGIG (reference sequence). CDR3 length: 14 residues. The V gene lost 0 bases and the J gene lost 0 bases, with 9 bases spanning the gap. The CDR3 sequence is CAWSVTPSSYEQYF. In DNA form, the CDR3 reads TGTGCCTGGAGTGTAACCCCGAGCTCCTACGAGCAGTACTTC.

This sequence joins TRBV28 and TRBJ1-2; D might be TRBD1 (6 bases). Germline V gives CDR1 MDHEN, CDR2 SYDVKM. The germline V and J ends were trimmed by 4 bases and 8 bases, with 14 bases remaining between them. CDR3 size: 13 residues. The CDR3 nucleotides are TGTGCCAGCAGTTCCCCTGGGGGCCCAGGCTACACCTTC. Protein sequence: CASSSPGGPGYTF.

The rearrangement links TRBV19 to TRBJ2-1; D is uncertain. This CDR3 contains 12 residues. The germline V and J ends were trimmed by 5 bases and 7 bases, with 9 bases remaining between them. CDR1 LNHDA and CDR2 SQIVND come from the germline V gene (reference sequence). CDR3: CASSPKRNEQFF. The CDR3 DNA reads as TGTGCCAGTAGTCCGAAGAGGAATGAGCAGTTCTTC.

CDR3 in amino acids: CASSSGPGRGEAFF. The CDR3 region has the DNA TGTGCCAGCAGCTCAGGACCCGGGCGGGGTGAAGCTTTCTTT. The chain combines TRBV11-2 with TRBJ1-1, with no clear D. Trimming stripped 4 bases from V and 7 bases from J, with 16 bases between. CDR1 and CDR2 (germline): SGHAT, FQNNGV. The CDR3 is made up of 14 amino acids.

The genes are TRBV2 and TRBJ1-2; possible D gene TRBD1, 6 bases. This CDR3 is 12 amino acids long. The ends were cut back, 6 bases at V and 8 bases at J, with 13 bases in the middle. From germline, CDR1 is SNHLY and CDR2 FYNNEI. CDR3 bases: TGTGCCAGCAGCCTACAGGGCTCCGGCTACACCTTC. Translated: CASSLQGSGYTF.

The rearrangement uses TRBV15 and TRBJ1-3, with no clear D. V dropped 4 bases and J dropped 2 bases, with 12 bases sitting between them. The CDR3 sequence is 15 residues long. CDR1 LNHNV and CDR2 YYDKDF come from the germline V gene (reference sequence). The CDR3: CATSTRVGTGNTIYF. Here the CDR3 DNA reads TGTGCCACCAGCACCCGGGTTGGTACTGGAAACACCATATATTTT. Full variable domain (missing parts from reference TRBV15 and TRBJ1-3): DAMVIQNPRYQVTQFGKPVTLSCSQTLNHNVMYWYQQKSSQAPKLLFHYYDKDFNNEADTPDNFQSRRPNTSFCFLDIRSPGLGDTAMYLCATSTRVGTGNTIYFGEGSWLTVV.

V and J are TRBV5-5 and TRBJ1-5, with TRBD1 matching 7 bases. The CDR3 contains 15 residues. V lost 4 bases and J lost 7; bases outside the gene matches: 11. Germline-derived CDR1 and CDR2 are SGHKS and YYEKEE (reference sequence). CDR3 nucleotides: TGTGCCAGCAGCCCCACGACAGGGATGGGGCAGCCCCAGCATTTT. Translated, it gives CASSPTTGMGQPQHF.

This chain uses TRBV29-1 with TRBJ2-7; 8 nucleotides line up with TRBD1. The junction had 10 bases not matched to a gene; V was cut back by 6 bases and J by 12 bases. Germline V CDR1 and CDR2: SQVTM, ANQGSEA. The CDR3 consists of 11 residues. The CDR3 bases are TGCAGCGTGCGACAGGGGAGTGTAGCGTACTTC. Its translation is CSVRQGSVAYF.

The V and J genes are TRBV18 and TRBJ2-7; D uncertain. The germline gives CDR1 KGHSH, CDR2 LQKENI. The germline V and J ends were trimmed by 0 bases and 0 bases, with 15 bases remaining between them. The CDR3 sequence is 17 residues long. CDR3 region: CASSPPGNSQSSYEQYF. The CDR3 DNA reads TGTGCCAGCTCACCACCCGGTAACAGCCAGAGCTCCTACGAGCAGTACTTC.

The rearrangement joins TRBV12-5 to TRBJ2-1; the D is unclear. V was shortened by 2 bases and J by 8 bases, with 4 bases between the two germline ends. Germline assignment: CDR1 LGHNT and CDR2 FRNRAP. The CDR3 contains 11 residues. The CDR3 loop reads CASGLLDEQFF. The CDR3 DNA sequence: TGTGCTAGTGGTTTGTTAGATGAGCAGTTCTTC.

The V gene is TRBV19, the J gene TRBJ1-1, with 10 bases identical to TRBD1. This CDR3 region has 13 residues. CDR1 and CDR2 from the germline V gene are LNHDA and SQIVND (reference sequence). J lost 4 bases, V lost 10 bases, and 6 bases had no gene match. The CDR3 region has the DNA TGTGCCACTAAGGACAGGGGGGTCACTGAAGCTTTCTTT. Protein sequence: CATKDRGVTEAFF.

The chain carries TRBV4-1 and TRBJ2-5; D is perhaps TRBD1 (6 bases). Trimming removed 0 bases from V and 0 bases from J, with 8 bases in between. CDR1 is MGHRA and CDR2 is YSYEKL in the germline V gene. CDR3 length: 15 residues. The CDR3 is CASSQDRDNQETQYF. CDR3 bases: TGCGCCAGCAGCCAAGATCGGGACAACCAAGAGACCCAGTACTTC.